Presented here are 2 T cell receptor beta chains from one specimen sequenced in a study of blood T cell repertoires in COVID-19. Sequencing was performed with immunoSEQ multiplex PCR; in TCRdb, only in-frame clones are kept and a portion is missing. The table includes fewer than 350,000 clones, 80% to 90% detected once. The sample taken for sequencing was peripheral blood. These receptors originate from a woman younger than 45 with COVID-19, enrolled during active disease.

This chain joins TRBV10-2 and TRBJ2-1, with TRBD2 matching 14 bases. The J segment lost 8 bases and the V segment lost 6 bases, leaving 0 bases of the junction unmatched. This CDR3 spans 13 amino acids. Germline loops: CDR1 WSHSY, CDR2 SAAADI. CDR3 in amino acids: CASRTSGGDEQFF. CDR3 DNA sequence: TGCGCCAGCAGGACTAGCGGGGGGGATGAGCAGTTCTTC.

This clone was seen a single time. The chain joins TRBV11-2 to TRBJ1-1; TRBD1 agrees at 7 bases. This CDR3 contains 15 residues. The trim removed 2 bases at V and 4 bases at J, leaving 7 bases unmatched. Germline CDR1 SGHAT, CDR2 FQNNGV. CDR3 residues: CASSLWQGVSTEAFF. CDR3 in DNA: TGTGCCAGCAGCTTATGGCAGGGGGTAAGCACTGAAGCTTTCTTT.